This T cell receptor beta chain was sequenced during a study of PD-1 blockade in classical Hodgkin lymphoma. Study findings and constraints: It was among complete responders that baseline diversity resembled that of newly diagnosed patients. Newly diagnosed patients had baseline TCR diversity that was reportedly lower than that of healthy donors.

Data came from immunoSEQ multiplex PCR; TCRdb stores just in-frame clones and leaves some out. The repertoire consists of 43,000 or so clones, with 78% occurring once and the leading ten covering around a third. The CDR3 runs to 13 residues. In germline, CDR1 is SEHNR, CDR2 FQNEAQ (reference sequence). J was trimmed by 3 bases and V by 6 bases; bases with no gene match: 1. Time point denoted: cycle 4 day 1 (C4D1), after 5 to 7 weeks of nivolumab. The patients all showed relapse after autologous stem cell transplantation, while their brentuximab vedotin exposure varied. Complete response, partial response or progressive disease made up the best responses. This clone was found a few times. Its matching antigen is unknown.

The chain employs TRBV7-9 and TRBJ1-4; 7 nucleotides align to TRBD1. The origin of this receptor is a human donor with classical Hodgkin lymphoma. The source material was peripheral blood mononuclear cells (PBMCs), sampled before the fourth cycle of nivolumab. The CDR3 nucleotides read TGTGCCAGCAGGGGACAGCCTAATGAAAAACTGTTTTTT. Translation: CASRGQPNEKLFF.